This T cell receptor beta chain was recorded in a study of T cell responses to AZD1222 COVID-19 vaccine. Overall study: Pooling was applied to second doses at about 4 or about 12 weeks. Whole-study findings and limits: Dominant CD4 TCR responses targeted spike regions 160-218 and 743-854. The study identified only a handful of AZD1222 recipients as seropositive at baseline. Repertoire sampling was restricted to post-peak T cell response timepoints.

As regards this clone: Antigen: not known.

Using immunoSEQ multiplex PCR, the repertoire was profiled, and TCRdb retains in-frame clones only, with some absent. The sample has 120,000 to 150,000 clones, around 93% seen once. Germline V gene sequence: CDR1 MNHNY, CDR2 SVGAGI (reference sequence). Trimming removed 0 bases from V and 3 bases from J, with 12 bases in between. This CDR3 spans 15 amino acids. The sequence derives from an adult in good health. The rearrangement joins TRBV6-6 to TRBJ2-7; the D gene is possibly TRBD2 (6 bases). The specimen was peripheral blood, collected on day 0 of AZD1222 vaccination. Written as DNA, the CDR3 is TGTGCCAGCAGTTACTCCCTAGCGATTCTCTACGAGCAGTACTTC. Its translation: CASSYSLAILYEQYF.